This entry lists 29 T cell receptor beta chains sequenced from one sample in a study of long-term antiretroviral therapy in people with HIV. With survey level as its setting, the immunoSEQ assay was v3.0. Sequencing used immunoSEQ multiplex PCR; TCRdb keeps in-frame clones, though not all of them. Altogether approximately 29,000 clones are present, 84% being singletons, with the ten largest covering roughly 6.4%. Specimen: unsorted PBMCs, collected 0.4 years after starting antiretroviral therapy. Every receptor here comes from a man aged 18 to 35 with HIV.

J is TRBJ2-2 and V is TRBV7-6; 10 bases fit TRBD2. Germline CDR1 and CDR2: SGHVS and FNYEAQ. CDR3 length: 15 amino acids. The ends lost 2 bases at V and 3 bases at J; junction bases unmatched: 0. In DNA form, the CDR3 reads TGTGCCAGCAGCTTAAGCGGGGGGGACACCGGGGAGCTGTTTTTT. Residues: CASSLSGGDTGELFF.

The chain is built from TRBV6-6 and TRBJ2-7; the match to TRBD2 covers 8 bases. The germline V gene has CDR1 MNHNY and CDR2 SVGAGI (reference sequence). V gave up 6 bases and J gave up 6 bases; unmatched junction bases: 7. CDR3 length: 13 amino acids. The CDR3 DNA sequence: TGTGCCAGCAGCCCGGGAGGGGAGGGCGAGCAGTACTTC. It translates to CASSPGGEGEQYF.

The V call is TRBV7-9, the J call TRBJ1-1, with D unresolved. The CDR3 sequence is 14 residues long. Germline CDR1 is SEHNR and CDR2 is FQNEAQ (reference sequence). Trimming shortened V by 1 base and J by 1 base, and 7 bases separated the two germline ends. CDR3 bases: TGTGCCAGCAGCTTAGTGGTGGGGAACACTGAAGCTTTCTTT. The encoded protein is CASSLVVGNTEAFF.

For the CDR3, the DNA is TGTGCCAGCAGCTCAGTCGGCGGCGGGGGAACGGGAGCCTACAATGAGCAGTTCTTC. It translates to CASSSVGGGGTGAYNEQFF. V usage is TRBV5-4 and J usage is TRBJ2-1, with 7 bases that match TRBD2. The trim removed 3 bases at V and 2 bases at J, leaving 17 bases unmatched. The germline V gene has CDR1 SGHNT and CDR2 YYREEE (reference sequence). The CDR3 loop spans 19 amino acids.

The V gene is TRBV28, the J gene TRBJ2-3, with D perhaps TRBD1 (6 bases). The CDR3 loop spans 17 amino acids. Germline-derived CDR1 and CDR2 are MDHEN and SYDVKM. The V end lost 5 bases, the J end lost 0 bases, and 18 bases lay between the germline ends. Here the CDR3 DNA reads TGTGCCAGCAGTCGTACCGGGACACTACCTAGCACAGATACGCAGTATTTT. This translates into CASSRTGTLPSTDTQYF.

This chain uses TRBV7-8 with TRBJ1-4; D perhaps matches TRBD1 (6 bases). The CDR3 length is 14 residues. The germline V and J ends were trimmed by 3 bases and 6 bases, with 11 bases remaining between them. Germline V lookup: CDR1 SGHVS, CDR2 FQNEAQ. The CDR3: CASSFWGQDEKLFF. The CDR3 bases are TGTGCCAGCAGCTTCTGGGGGCAAGATGAAAAACTGTTTTTT. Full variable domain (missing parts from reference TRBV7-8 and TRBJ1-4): GAGVSQSPRYKVAKRGQDVALRCDPISGHVSLFWYQQALGQGPEFLTYFQNEAQLDKSGLPSDRFFAERPEGSVSTLKIQRTQQEDSAVYLCASSFWGQDEKLFFGSGTQLSVL.

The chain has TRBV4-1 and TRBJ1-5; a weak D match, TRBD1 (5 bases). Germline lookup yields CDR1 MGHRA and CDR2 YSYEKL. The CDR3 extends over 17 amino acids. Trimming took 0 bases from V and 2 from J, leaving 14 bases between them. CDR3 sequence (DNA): TGCGCCAGCAGCCAAGATAGTGCAGGGTTTCGCAATCAGCCCCAGCATTTT. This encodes CASSQDSAGFRNQPQHF.

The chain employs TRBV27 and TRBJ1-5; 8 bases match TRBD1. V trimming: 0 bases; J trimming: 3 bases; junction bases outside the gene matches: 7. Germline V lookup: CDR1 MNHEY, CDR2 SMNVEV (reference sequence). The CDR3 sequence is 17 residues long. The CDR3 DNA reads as TGTGCCAGCAGTTTATCACCCCGACAGGGGCCCAATCAGCCCCAGCATTTT. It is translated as CASSLSPRQGPNQPQHF.

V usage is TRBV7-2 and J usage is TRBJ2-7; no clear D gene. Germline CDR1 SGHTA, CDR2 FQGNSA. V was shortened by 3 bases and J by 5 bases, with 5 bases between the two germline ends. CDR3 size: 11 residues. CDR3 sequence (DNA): TGTGCCAGCAGCTTTGGTAACGAGCAGTACTTC. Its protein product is CASSFGNEQYF.

CDR3 sequence: CASSRGSYNEQFF. CDR3 coding DNA: TGTGCCAGCAGTCGGGGTTCCTACAATGAGCAGTTCTTC. The rearrangement joins TRBV6-5 to TRBJ2-1; the D gene is possibly TRBD2 (5 bases). Looked up from germline, CDR1 is MNHEY and CDR2 is SVGAGI. V dropped 5 bases and J dropped 1 base, with 6 bases sitting between them. The CDR3 loop spans 13 amino acids.

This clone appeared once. Written as DNA, the CDR3 is TGTGCCAGCAGCGACAGGGGGGGGTACGAGCAGTACTTC. Translation gives CASSDRGGYEQYF. This rearrangement joins TRBV28 to TRBJ2-7, with 9 bases matching TRBD1. V dropped 6 bases and J dropped 4; count of bases not matched to a gene: 4. Germline CDR1 is MDHEN and CDR2 is SYDVKM. The CDR3 covers 13 residues.

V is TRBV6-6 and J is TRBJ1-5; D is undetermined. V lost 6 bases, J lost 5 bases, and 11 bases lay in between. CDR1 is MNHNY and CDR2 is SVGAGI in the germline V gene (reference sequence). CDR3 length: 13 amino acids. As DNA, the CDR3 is TGTGCCAGCAGCCCCGACTTTGATCAGCCCCAGCATTTT. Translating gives CASSPDFDQPQHF.

The CDR3 nucleotides are TGTGCCAGCAGCTTAGAGGCGGGAGGGTGGACAGATACGCAGTATTTT. As protein: CASSLEAGGWTDTQYF. The chain carries TRBV7-6 and TRBJ2-3; 9 bases match TRBD2. The CDR3 loop spans 16 amino acids. Trimming took 1 base from V and 3 from J; bases not matched to a gene: 5. Germline CDR1 and CDR2: SGHVS and FNYEAQ.

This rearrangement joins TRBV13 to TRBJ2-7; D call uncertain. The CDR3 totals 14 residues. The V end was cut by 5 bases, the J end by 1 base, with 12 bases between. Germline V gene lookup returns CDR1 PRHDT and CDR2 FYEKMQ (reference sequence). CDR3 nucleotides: TGTGCCAGCAGCGCGAGAGAGGAGTCCTACGAGCAGTACTTC. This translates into CASSAREESYEQYF.

CDR3 amino acids: CASSWDRGLEAFF. The DNA for the CDR3 is TGTGCCAGCAGCTGGGACAGGGGGCTTGAAGCTTTCTTT. The chain couples TRBV13 to TRBJ1-1; 12 nucleotides line up with TRBD1. The germline V gene has CDR1 PRHDT and CDR2 FYEKMQ (reference sequence). The J segment lost 7 bases and the V segment lost 4 bases, leaving 1 base of the junction unmatched. The CDR3 runs 13 residues.

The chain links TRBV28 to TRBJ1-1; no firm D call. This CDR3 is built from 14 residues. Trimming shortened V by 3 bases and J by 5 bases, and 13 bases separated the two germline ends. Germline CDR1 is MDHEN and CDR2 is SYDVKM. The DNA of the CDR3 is TGTGCCAGCAGTTTCGAGGGAGGGAGGACTGAAGCTTTCTTT. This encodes CASSFEGGRTEAFF.

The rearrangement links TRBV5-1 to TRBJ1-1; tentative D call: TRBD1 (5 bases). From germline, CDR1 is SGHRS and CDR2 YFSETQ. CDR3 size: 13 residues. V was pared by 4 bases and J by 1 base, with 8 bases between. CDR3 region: CASSQGRNTEAFF. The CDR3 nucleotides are TGCGCCAGCAGCCAGGGAAGGAACACTGAAGCTTTCTTT. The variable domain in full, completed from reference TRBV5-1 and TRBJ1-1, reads KAGVTQTPRYLIKTRGQQVTLSCSPISGHRSVSWYQQTPGQGLQFLFEYFSETQRNKGNFPGRFSGRQFSNSRSEMNVSTLELGDSALYLCASSQGRNTEAFFGQGTRLTVV.

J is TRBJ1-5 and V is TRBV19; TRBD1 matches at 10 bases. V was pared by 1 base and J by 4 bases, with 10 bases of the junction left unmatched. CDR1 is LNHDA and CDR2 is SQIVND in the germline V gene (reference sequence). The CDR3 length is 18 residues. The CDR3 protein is CASSIVVDRGLLNQPQHF. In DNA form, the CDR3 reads TGTGCCAGTAGTATAGTGGTAGACAGGGGGCTTCTTAATCAGCCCCAGCATTTT.

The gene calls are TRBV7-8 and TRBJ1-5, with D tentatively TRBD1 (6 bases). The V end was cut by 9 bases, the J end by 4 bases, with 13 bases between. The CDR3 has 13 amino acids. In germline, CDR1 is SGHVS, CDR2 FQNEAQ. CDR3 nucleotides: TGTGCCAGTCAGGGGCGCTGGAATCAGCCCCAGCATTTT. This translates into CASQGRWNQPQHF.

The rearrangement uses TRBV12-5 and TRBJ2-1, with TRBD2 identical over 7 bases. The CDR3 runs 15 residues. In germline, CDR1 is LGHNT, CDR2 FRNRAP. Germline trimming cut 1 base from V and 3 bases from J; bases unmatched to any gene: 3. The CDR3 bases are TGTGCTAGTGGTTTGGGGTCGGGAGGCTACAATGAGCAGTTCTTC. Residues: CASGLGSGGYNEQFF.

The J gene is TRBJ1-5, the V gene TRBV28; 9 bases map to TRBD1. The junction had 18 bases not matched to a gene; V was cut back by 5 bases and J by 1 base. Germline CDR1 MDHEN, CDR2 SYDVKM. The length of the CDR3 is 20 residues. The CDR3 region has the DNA TGTGCCAGCAGTCATAGTTGGGACAGGGCGGACTGGGGGAGCAATCAGCCCCAGCATTTT. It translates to CASSHSWDRADWGSNQPQHF.

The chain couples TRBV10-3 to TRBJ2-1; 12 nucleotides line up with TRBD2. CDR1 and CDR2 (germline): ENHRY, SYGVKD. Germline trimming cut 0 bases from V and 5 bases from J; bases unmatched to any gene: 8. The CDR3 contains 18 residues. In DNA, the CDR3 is TGTGCCATCAGTGAGTCATCGACTAGCGGGAGCTGGGACAATGAGCAGTTCTTC. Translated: CAISESSTSGSWDNEQFF.

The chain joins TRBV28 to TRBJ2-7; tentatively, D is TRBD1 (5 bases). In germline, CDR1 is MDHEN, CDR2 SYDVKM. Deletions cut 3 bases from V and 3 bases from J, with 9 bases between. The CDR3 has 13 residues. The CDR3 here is CASSLGRSYEQYF. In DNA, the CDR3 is TGTGCCAGCAGTTTGGGGCGGAGCTACGAGCAGTACTTC.

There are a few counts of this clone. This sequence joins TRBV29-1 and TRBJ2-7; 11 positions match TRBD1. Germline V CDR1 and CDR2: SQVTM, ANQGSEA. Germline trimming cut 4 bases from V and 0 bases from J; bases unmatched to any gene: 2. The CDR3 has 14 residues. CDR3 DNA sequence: TGCAGCGTTGCCGGGACAGGGGGCTCCTACGAGCAGTACTTC. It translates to CSVAGTGGSYEQYF.

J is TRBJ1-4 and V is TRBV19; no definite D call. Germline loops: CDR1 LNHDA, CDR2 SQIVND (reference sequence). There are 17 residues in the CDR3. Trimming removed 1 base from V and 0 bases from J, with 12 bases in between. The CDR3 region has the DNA TGTGCCAGTAGTATAGCGGAGGGATCTGCAACTAATGAAAAACTGTTTTTT. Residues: CASSIAEGSATNEKLFF.

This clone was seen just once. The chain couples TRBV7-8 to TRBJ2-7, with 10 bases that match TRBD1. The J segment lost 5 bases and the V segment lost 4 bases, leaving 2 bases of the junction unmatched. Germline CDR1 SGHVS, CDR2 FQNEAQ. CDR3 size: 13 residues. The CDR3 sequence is CASSSGTGDEQYF. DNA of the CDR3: TGTGCCAGCAGCTCCGGGACAGGGGACGAGCAGTACTTC.

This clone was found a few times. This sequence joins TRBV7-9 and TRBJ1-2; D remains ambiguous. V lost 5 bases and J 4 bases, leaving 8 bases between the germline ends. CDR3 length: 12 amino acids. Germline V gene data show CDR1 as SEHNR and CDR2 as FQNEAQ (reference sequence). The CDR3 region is CASSDTPYGYTF. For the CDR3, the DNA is TGTGCCAGCAGCGACACACCCTATGGCTACACCTTC.

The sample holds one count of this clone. CDR3 protein: CASSYIQENTEAFF. The CDR3 bases are TGTGCCAGCAGTTACATCCAGGAGAACACTGAAGCTTTCTTT. This rearrangement joins TRBV6-5 to TRBJ1-1; D gene ambiguous. The CDR3 length is 14 residues. Trimming took off 2 bases at V and 1 base at J, with 8 bases between the two ends. From germline, CDR1 is MNHEY and CDR2 SVGAGI.

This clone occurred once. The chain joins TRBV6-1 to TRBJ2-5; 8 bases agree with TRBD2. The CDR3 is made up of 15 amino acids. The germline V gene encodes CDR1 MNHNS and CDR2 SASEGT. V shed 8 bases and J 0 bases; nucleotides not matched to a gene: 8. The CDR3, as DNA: TGTGCCAGCTACAGAGCGGGAGTCCACCAAGAGACCCAGTACTTC. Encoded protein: CASYRAGVHQETQYF.